The subject of this entry is one TCR beta chain. No antigen is known for it. Germline-derived CDR1 and CDR2 are SGHRS and YFSETQ. V trimming: 4 bases; J trimming: 0 bases; junction bases outside the gene matches: 3. The length of the CDR3 is 15 residues. At sampling all donors were nominally healthy, likely with unrecorded immune exposures. The CMV serostatus of this donor was not recorded. The data are from a study of cytomegalovirus exposure and HLA in healthy donors. Study outcomes and limitations: Some TCR beta chains (164 of them) were listed as cytomegalovirus-associated.

The PCR employed 60 Vbeta primers together with 13 Jbeta primers. Under the authors' procedure: It was a later analysis that counted tens of millions of unique TCR beta chains, of which 8.5 million to 12 million were shared. The assay was immunoSEQ multiplex PCR, and TCRdb's table has in-frame clones only and misses some. Clone size and the V and J calls come from that table; the DNA yielded D and trimming. The sample holds some 150,000 clones, around 79% seen once. V and J are TRBV5-1 and TRBJ2-2, with 7 nucleotides matching TRBD1. Sequenced input: PBMCs. The source of this sequence is a human donor in good health. CDR3 residues: CASSLTGANTGELFF. The CDR3 coding sequence is TGCGCCAGCAGCCTTACAGGGGCGAACACCGGGGAGCTGTTTTTT.